The clone carrying this TCR beta chain was picked up one time. The antigen is unknown. Purified naive CD4+ T cells were depleted of CD25+ Tregs. Notes on the study in general: Tumor Treg TCRs overlapped most with tumor naive CD4+ cells. The TCR gene usage of tumor memory CD4+ T cells clustered together with blood and lymph node memory CD4+ cells and with lymph node naive CD4+ cells.

Full-length variable regions came from constant-region reverse primers plus semi-nested Nested Universal Primer A PCR. TCRdb re-analysed the 5' RACE reads in MiXCR, keeping a single row per CDR3 protein. The table has over 8,000 distinct CDR3 sequences, 55% to 80% seen once. Sequencing was done on a sample of tumor-infiltrating naive CD4+ T cells sorted from the breast tumor. Stated subset: naive CD4+ T cells, CD4+CD45RA+CD25-. The TCR originated in a female donor with breast cancer.

The CDR3 loop reads CASRDPGQGNTGELFF. The CDR3 nucleotides are TGCGCCAGCAGGGATCCGGGACAGGGGAACACCGGGGAGCTGTTTTTT. This rearrangement joins TRBV5-1 to TRBJ2-2; 9 positions match TRBD1. CDR1 and CDR2 (germline): SGHRS, YFSETQ. CDR3 length: 16 amino acids. V shed 5 bases, J shed 1 base, and the junction held 6 bases outside the gene matches.